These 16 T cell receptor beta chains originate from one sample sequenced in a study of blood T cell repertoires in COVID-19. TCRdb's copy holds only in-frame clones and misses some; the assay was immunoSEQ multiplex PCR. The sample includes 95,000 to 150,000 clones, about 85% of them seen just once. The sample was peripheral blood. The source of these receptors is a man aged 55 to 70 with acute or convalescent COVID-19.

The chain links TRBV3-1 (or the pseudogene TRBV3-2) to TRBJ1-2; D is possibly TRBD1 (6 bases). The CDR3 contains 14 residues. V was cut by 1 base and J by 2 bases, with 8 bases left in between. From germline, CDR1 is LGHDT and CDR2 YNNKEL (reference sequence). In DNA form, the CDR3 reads TGTGCCAGCAGCCAAGGTCAGGGGAACTATGGCTACACCTTC. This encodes CASSQGQGNYGYTF.

CDR3 in amino acids: CASSVLYEQYF. DNA for the CDR3: TGTGCCAGCAGCGTACTCTACGAGCAGTACTTC. The chain is built from TRBV11-2 and TRBJ2-7; no reliable D call. Germline V CDR1 and CDR2: SGHAT, FQNNGV. Trimming stripped 5 bases from V and 3 bases from J, with 5 bases between. The CDR3 runs 11 residues.

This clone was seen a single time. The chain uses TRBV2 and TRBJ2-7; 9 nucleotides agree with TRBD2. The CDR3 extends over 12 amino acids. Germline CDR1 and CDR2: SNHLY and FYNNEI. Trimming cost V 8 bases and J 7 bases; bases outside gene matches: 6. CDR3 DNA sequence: TGTGCCAGCCTTGGGCTAGCGGGGGAGCAGTACTTC. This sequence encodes CASLGLAGEQYF. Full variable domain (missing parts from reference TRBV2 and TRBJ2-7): EPEVTQTPSHQVTQMGQEVILRCVPISNHLYFYWYRQILGQKVEFLVSFYNNEISEKSEIFDDQFSVERPDGSNFTLKIRSTKLEDSAMYFCASLGLAGEQYFGPGTRLTVT.

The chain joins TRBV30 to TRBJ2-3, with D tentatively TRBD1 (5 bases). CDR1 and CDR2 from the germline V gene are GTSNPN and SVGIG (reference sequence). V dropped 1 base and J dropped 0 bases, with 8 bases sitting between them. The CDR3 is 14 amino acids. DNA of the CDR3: TGTGCCTGGAGTGCAGGGCATAGCACAGATACGCAGTATTTT. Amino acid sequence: CAWSAGHSTDTQYF.

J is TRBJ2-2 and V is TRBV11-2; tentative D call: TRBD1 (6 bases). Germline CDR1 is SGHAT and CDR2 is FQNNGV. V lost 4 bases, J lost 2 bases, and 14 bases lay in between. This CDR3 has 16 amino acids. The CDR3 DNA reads TGTGCCAGCAGCTGGAACAGGGACCTAAACACCGGGGAGCTGTTTTTT. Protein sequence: CASSWNRDLNTGELFF.

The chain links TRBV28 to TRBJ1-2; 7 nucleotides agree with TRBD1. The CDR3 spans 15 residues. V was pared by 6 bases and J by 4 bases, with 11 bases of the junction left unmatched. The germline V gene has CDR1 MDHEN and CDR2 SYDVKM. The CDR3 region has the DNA TGTGCCAGCAGCCCTACAGGGGTAGGAAGCTATGGCTACACCTTC. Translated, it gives CASSPTGVGSYGYTF.

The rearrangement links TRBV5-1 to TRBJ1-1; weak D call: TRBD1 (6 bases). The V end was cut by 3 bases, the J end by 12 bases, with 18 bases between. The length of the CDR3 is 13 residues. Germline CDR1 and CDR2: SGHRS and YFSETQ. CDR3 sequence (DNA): TGCGCCAGCAGCTCGACCCCAGGGGATACGACTTTCTTT. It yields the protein CASSSTPGDTTFF.

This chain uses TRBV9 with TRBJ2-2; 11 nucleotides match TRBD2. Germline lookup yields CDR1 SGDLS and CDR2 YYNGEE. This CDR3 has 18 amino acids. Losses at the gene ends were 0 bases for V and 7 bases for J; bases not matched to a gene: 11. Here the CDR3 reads CASSVGLLAGVRDGELFF. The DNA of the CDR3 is TGTGCCAGCAGCGTAGGGCTACTAGCGGGAGTGCGGGACGGGGAGCTGTTTTTT. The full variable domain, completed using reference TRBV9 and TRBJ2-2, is DSGVTQTPKHLITATGQRVTLRCSPRSGDLSVYWYQQSLDQGLQFLIQYYNGEERAKGNILERFSAQQFPDLHSELNLSSLELGDSALYFCASSVGLLAGVRDGELFFGEGSRLTVL.

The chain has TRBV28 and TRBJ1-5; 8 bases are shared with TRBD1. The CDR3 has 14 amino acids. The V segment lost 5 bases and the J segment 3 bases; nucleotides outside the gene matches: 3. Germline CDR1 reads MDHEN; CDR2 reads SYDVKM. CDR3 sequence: CASSMGQDNQPQHF. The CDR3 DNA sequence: TGTGCCAGCAGTATGGGACAGGACAATCAGCCCCAGCATTTT.

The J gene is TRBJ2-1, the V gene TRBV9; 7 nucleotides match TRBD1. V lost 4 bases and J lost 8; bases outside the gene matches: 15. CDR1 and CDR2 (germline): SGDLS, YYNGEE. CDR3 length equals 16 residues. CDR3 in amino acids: CASSPHFTGASDEQFF. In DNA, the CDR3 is TGTGCCAGCAGCCCACACTTTACAGGGGCCTCTGATGAGCAGTTCTTC.

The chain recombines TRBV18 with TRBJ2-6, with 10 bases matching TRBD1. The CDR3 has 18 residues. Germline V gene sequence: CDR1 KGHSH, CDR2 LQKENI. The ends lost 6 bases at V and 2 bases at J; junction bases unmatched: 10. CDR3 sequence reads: CASSHGSGTGAGANVLTF. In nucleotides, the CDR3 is TGTGCCAGCTCGCATGGATCCGGGACAGGGGCTGGGGCCAACGTCCTGACTTTC. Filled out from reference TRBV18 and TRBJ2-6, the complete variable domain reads NAGVMQNPRHLVRRRGQEARLRCSPMKGHSHVYWYRQLPEEGLKFMVYLQKENIIDESGMPKERFSAEFPKEGPSILRIQQVVRGDSAAYFCASSHGSGTGAGANVLTFGAGSRLTVL.

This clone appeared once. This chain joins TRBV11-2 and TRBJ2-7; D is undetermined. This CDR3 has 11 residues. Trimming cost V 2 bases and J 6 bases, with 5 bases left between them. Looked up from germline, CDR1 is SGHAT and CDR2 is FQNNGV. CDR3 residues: CASSLKLEQYF. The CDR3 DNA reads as TGTGCCAGCAGCTTAAAGCTCGAGCAGTACTTC.

DNA for the CDR3: TGTGCCAGCAGTCCGGGACAGGGAGGACCATCGCCCCAGCATTTT. It translates to CASSPGQGGPSPQHF. The chain carries TRBV6-5 and TRBJ1-5; 9 bases line up with TRBD1. The V gene's germline CDR1 is MNHEY and CDR2 SVGAGI. V dropped 5 bases and J dropped 9; count of bases not matched to a gene: 11. The CDR3 is 15 amino acids.

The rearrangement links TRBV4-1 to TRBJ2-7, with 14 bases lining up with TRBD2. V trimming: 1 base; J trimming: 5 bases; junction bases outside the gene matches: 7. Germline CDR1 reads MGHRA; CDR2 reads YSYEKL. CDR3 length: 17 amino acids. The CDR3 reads CASSQAGLAGVEDEQYF. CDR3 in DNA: TGCGCCAGCAGCCAAGCGGGACTAGCGGGAGTCGAGGACGAGCAGTACTTC.

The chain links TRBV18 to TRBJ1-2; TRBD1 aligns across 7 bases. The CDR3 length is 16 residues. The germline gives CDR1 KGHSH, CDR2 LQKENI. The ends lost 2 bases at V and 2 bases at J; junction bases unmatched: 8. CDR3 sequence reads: CASSPSTGTQNYGYTF. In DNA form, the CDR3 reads TGTGCCAGCTCACCATCGACAGGGACACAAAACTATGGCTACACCTTC.

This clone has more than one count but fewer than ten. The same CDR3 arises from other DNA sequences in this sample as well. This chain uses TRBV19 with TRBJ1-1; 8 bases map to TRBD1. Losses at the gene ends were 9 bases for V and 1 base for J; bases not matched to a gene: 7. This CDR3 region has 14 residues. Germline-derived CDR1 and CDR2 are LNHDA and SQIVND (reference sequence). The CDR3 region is CASRGTGRNTEAFF. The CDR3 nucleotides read TGTGCCAGCCGAGGGACAGGCCGGAACACTGAAGCTTTCTTT.